A selection of T cell receptor beta chains follows, all from one sample in a study of blood T cell repertoires in COVID-19. Here immunoSEQ multiplex PCR was the method, and the copy in TCRdb shows in-frame clones only, minus some. Found here are some 330,000 clones, 80% to 90% of them singletons; the top ten hold about 4.6%. Sequencing was carried out using PBMCs or T cells enriched from blood (not recorded which). These receptors all stem from a man aged 30-40 years who had recovered from COVID-19. The CDR3 runs from the conserved cysteine through the conserved F or W. The D gene is left open where the match is weak. Clone size appears in some rows only: once, few, many, or a class for an expanded clone.

V gene,clone size,J gene,D gene,CDR3 protein,CDR3 DNA
TRBV27,-,TRBJ2-7,TRBD2,CASSPGGRTYEQYF,TGTGCCAGCTCCCCCGGCGGGAGGACCTACGAGCAGTACTTC
TRBV19,-,TRBJ2-2,-,CASSGHRSGNTGELFF,TGTGCCAGTAGTGGACACAGGAGTGGCAACACCGGGGAGCTGTTTTTT
TRBV4-1,-,TRBJ2-1,TRBD1,CASSQPKTGTNEQFF,TGCGCCAGCAGCCAACCGAAGACAGGGACGAATGAGCAGTTCTTC
TRBV6-1,-,TRBJ2-7,TRBD1,CASSELGQGAEQYF,TGTGCCAGCAGTGAATTGGGACAGGGTGCCGAGCAGTACTTC
TRBV11-3,-,TRBJ1-1,-,CASSFTNRQNTEAFF,TGTGCCAGCAGCTTCACCAATAGACAGAACACTGAAGCTTTCTTT
TRBV5-6,-,TRBJ2-7,TRBD2,CASEAGDSHEQYF,TGTGCCAGCGAAGCGGGAGATTCGCACGAGCAGTACTTC
TRBV15,-,TRBJ1-1,-,CATSRGDRMNTEAFF,TGTGCCACCAGCAGAGGCGACAGGATGAACACTGAAGCTTTCTTT
TRBV29-1,-,TRBJ2-3,TRBD1,CSVDRPGQGASDTQYF,TGCAGCGTGGACCGGCCGGGACAGGGGGCCTCAGATACGCAGTATTTT
TRBV19,-,TRBJ2-5,TRBD1,CASARQGSRQETQYF,TGTGCCAGTGCTAGACAGGGGTCACGGCAAGAGACCCAGTACTTC
TRBV15,-,TRBJ1-1,-,CATSTNPQGEAFF,TGTGCCACCAGCACCAACCCACAGGGAGAAGCTTTCTTT
TRBV28,-,TRBJ2-3,TRBD2,CASRSGAYTDTQYF,TGTGCCAGCAGAAGCGGGGCCTACACAGATACGCAGTATTTT
TRBV24-1,-,TRBJ2-5,-,CATSDSPGEETQYF,TGTGCCACCAGTGATTCTCCCGGGGAAGAGACCCAGTACTTC
TRBV20-1,-,TRBJ1-1,-,CSASRGVNTEAFF,TGCAGTGCTAGTCGAGGTGTGAACACTGAAGCTTTCTTT
TRBV29-1,-,TRBJ2-7,TRBD2,CSVEGSGRTYEQYF,TGCAGCGTTGAAGGTAGCGGGAGGACCTACGAGCAGTACTTC
TRBV7-6,once,TRBJ1-2,-,CASSLVFRAANYGYTF,TGTGCCAGCAGCCTAGTCTTCAGGGCGGCTAACTATGGCTACACCTTC
TRBV4-1,once,TRBJ1-1,-,CASSQEAARRAGTEAFF,TGCGCCAGCAGCCAAGAAGCGGCGAGAAGGGCGGGAACTGAAGCTTTCTTT
TRBV7-9,-,TRBJ2-1,TRBD2,CASSLMAGTSGRSEQFF,TGTGCCAGCAGCTTAATGGCCGGGACTAGCGGGAGGTCGGAGCAGTTCTTC
TRBV5-8,-,TRBJ1-2,TRBD1,CASSPAFPDREYYGYTF,TGTGCCAGCAGCCCCGCCTTTCCCGACAGGGAGTATTATGGCTACACCTTC
TRBV24-1,-,TRBJ2-6,-,CATSDRSRSGANVLTF,TGTGCCACCAGTGACCGGAGCCGCTCTGGGGCCAACGTCCTGACTTTC
TRBV5-3,-,TRBJ1-1,TRBD1,CARSGADRVTEAFF,TGTGCCAGAAGCGGGGCGGACAGGGTCACTGAAGCTTTCTTT
TRBV3-1/TRBV3-2,-,TRBJ1-4,-,CASSRRDTGNEKLFF,TGTGCCAGCAGCCGCCGGGACACCGGTAATGAAAAACTGTTTTTT
TRBV19,-,TRBJ1-2,TRBD1,CASSILDRGGDGYTF,TGTGCCAGTAGTATTCTGGACAGGGGTGGGGATGGCTACACCTTC
TRBV7-2,-,TRBJ2-5,-,CASSPQRVETQYF,TGTGCCAGCAGCCCCCAACGGGTAGAGACCCAGTACTTC
TRBV25-1,-,TRBJ2-5,-,CASSPYTAGQETQYF,TGTGCCAGCAGTCCGTACACGGCGGGCCAAGAGACCCAGTACTTC
TRBV19,-,TRBJ2-7,-,CASSRPGLYEQYF,TGTGCCAGTAGCCGCCCGGGACTCTACGAGCAGTACTTC
TRBV11-3,-,TRBJ2-7,TRBD1,CASSLPGQGYEQYF,TGTGCCAGCAGCTTACCGGGACAGGGTTACGAGCAGTACTTC
TRBV7-9,once,TRBJ1-2,TRBD1,CASSSWDRVELGYGYTF,TGTGCCAGCAGCTCCTGGGACAGGGTCGAGTTAGGCTATGGCTACACCTTC
TRBV5-1,-,TRBJ1-1,TRBD1,CASSLTGTGGLSEAFF,TGCGCCAGCAGCTTGACCGGGACAGGGGGCTTGAGTGAAGCTTTCTTT
TRBV19,-,TRBJ2-1,-,CASSSQGSYNEQFF,TGTGCCAGTAGTAGTCAGGGCTCCTACAATGAGCAGTTCTTC
TRBV5-1,-,TRBJ1-1,-,CASSFDPSGASNTEAFF,TGCGCCAGCAGCTTTGATCCATCTGGGGCCTCAAACACTGAAGCTTTCTTT
TRBV7-2,-,TRBJ1-2,TRBD1,CATLRTGVGYGYTF,TGTGCAACCTTAAGAACAGGGGTAGGGTATGGCTACACCTTC
TRBV28,-,TRBJ1-1,TRBD1,CASSPADRFSPMNTEAFF,TGTGCCAGCAGCCCGGCGGACAGGTTTAGCCCCATGAACACTGAAGCTTTCTTT
TRBV27,-,TRBJ2-7,TRBD1,CASSLRQGSSYEQYF,TGTGCCAGCAGTTTACGACAGGGGAGCTCCTACGAGCAGTACTTC
TRBV7-9,-,TRBJ1-1,TRBD1,CASSFRQGANTEAFF,TGTGCCAGCAGCTTTAGACAGGGGGCGAACACTGAAGCTTTCTTT
TRBV2,-,TRBJ2-5,TRBD1,CASSARTGGGETQYF,TGTGCCAGCAGTGCGAGGACAGGGGGAGGTGAGACCCAGTACTTC
TRBV30,-,TRBJ2-2,-,CAWKAGMNTGELFF,TGTGCCTGGAAGGCAGGGATGAACACCGGGGAGCTGTTTTTT
TRBV5-1,-,TRBJ1-4,TRBD1,CASSLGGQGNEKLFF,TGCGCCAGCAGCTTGGGGGGACAGGGGAATGAAAAACTGTTTTTT
TRBV19,once,TRBJ2-3,-,CASSAGDTQYF,TGTGCCAGTAGTGCAGGAGATACGCAGTATTTT
TRBV11-2,once,TRBJ2-2,-,CASSPSGTNTGELFF,TGTGCCAGCAGCCCTTCGGGGACGAACACCGGGGAGCTGTTTTTT
TRBV3-1/TRBV3-2,few,TRBJ1-2,TRBD1,CASSRGQGVIDYGYTF,TGTGCCAGCAGCCGGGGACAGGGAGTCATAGACTATGGCTACACCTTC
TRBV7-2,-,TRBJ1-4,-,CASSLGGRRTNEKLFF,TGTGCCAGCAGCTTAGGGGGGCGGAGGACTAATGAAAAACTGTTTTTT
TRBV19,-,TRBJ2-1,TRBD2,CASTYLAGAGNEQFF,TGTGCCAGTACCTATCTAGCGGGAGCGGGGAATGAGCAGTTCTTC
TRBV6-2/TRBV6-3,-,TRBJ1-2,-,CASSYSGVHGYTF,TGTGCCAGCAGTTACTCAGGGGTACATGGCTACACCTTC